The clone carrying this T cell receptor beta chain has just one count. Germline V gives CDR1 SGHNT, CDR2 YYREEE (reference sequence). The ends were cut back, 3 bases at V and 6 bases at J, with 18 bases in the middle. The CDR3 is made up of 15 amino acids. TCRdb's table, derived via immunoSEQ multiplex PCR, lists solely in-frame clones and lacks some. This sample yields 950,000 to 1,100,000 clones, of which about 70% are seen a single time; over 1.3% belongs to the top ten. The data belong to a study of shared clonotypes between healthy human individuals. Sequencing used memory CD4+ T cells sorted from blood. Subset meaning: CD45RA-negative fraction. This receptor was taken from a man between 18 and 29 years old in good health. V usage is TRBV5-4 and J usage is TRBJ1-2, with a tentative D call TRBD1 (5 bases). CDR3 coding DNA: TGTGCCAGCAGCTCTCGTACAGGTTCCGCCGATGGCTACACCTTC. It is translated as CASSSRTGSADGYTF.